This T cell receptor (beta chain) was recorded in a study of OX40 agonist ivuxolimab in advanced cancers. General observations from the study: Partial responders at 0.1-3.0 mg/kg showed near-lowest clonal expansion. The study observed clonal expansion of CD4+ and CD8+ blood T cells by week 6 at 0.1 to 3.0 mg/kg.

Germline CDR1 MNHEY, CDR2 SMNVEV (reference sequence). J lost 3 bases, V lost 5 bases, and 4 bases had no gene match. This CDR3 is built from 14 residues. Data came from immunoSEQ multiplex PCR; TCRdb stores just in-frame clones and leaves some out. The data show fewer than 90,000 clones, with around 87% seen just once and roughly 0.26% held by the top ten. A remark on this clone: Antigen: not known.

The gene calls are TRBV27 and TRBJ2-7; 10 nucleotides agree with TRBD2. The specimen was CD4+ or CD8+ T cells sorted from blood, collected in a trial of the OX40 agonist ivuxolimab. The clonotype was recovered from an adult with an advanced solid tumor such as melanoma, head and neck, liver or kidney cancer. CDR3 DNA sequence: TGTGCCAGCAGTAGGACTAGCGGAATCTACGAGCAGTACTTC. This translates into CASSRTSGIYEQYF.